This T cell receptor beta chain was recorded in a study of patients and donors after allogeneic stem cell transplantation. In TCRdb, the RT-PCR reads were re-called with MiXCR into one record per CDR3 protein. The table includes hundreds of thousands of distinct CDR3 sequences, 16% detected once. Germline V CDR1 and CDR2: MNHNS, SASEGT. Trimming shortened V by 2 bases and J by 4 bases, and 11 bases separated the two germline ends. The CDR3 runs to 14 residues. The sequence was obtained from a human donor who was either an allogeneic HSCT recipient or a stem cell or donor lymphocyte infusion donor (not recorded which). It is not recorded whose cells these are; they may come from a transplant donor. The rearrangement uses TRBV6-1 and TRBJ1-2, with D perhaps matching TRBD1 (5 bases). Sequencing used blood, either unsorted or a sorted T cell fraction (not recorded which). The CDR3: CASSELGVSYGYTF. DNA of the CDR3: TGTGCCAGCAGTGAATTGGGGGTTAGCTATGGCTACACCTTC.